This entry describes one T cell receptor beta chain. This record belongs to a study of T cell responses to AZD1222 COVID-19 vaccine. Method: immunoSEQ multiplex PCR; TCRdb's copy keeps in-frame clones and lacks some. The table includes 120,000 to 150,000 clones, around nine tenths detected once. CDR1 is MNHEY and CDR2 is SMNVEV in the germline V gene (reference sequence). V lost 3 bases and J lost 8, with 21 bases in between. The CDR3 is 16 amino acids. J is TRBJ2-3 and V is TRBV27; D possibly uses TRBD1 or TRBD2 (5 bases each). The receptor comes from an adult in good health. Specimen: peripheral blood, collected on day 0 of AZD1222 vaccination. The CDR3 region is CASSFTHSRGIGTQYF. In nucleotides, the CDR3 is TGTGCCAGCAGTTTTACCCACTCGAGGGGTATCGGTACGCAGTATTTT.